The 14 T cell receptor beta chains below were found in one sample sequenced in a study of Graves' ophthalmopathy and Graves' hyperthyroidism. Using RNA transcripts, the TCR beta CDR3 regions were amplified. Investigators did first-round RT-PCR with HTBI primers, then second-round multiplex PCR. TCRdb redid the calling of the multiplex PCR reads with MiXCR, one entry per CDR3 protein. Among 300,000 or so distinct CDR3 sequences listed, about a sixth were seen once. Material: peripheral blood. The receptors here all came from an adult man with Graves' ophthalmopathy.

With regard to this clonotype: A junction end diverges from the germline sequence, so it may reflect a read error. In nucleotides, the CDR3 is TGTGCATGGAGTCACAAGTTGAACACTGAAGCTTTCTTT. Amino acid sequence: CAWSHKLNTEAFF. V gene TRBV30 combines with J gene TRBJ1-1; no firm D call. CDR1 and CDR2 from the germline V gene are GTSNPN and SVGIG (reference sequence). The CDR3 has 13 residues.

This clonotype was found many times. V usage is TRBV5-6 and J usage is TRBJ2-7; D is perhaps TRBD2 (5 bases). The CDR3 runs 15 residues. The V gene lost 4 bases and the J gene lost 2 bases, with 16 bases spanning the gap. CDR1 is SGHDT and CDR2 is YYEEEE in the germline V gene. CDR3: CASSQTSGNTYEQYF. The CDR3 DNA reads as TGTGCCAGCAGCCAGACATCGGGAAATACCTACGAGCAGTACTTC.

This clonotype was detected ten times or more. The chain couples TRBV5-1 to TRBJ1-5, with D possibly being TRBD1 (6 bases). The germline CDR1 and CDR2 sequences are SGHRS and YFSETQ. Trimming shortened V by 4 bases and J by 4 bases, and 12 bases separated the two germline ends. This CDR3 has 14 residues. The chain's CDR3 is CASSPGHSNQPQHF. CDR3 in DNA: TGCGCCAGCAGCCCGGGACACTCTAATCAGCCCCAGCATTTT.

The CDR3 reads CASSADFLAGGPFSEQYF. CDR3 coding DNA: TGTGCCAGCAGTGCAGATTTCCTAGCGGGAGGGCCCTTTTCCGAGCAGTACTTC. This chain links TRBV6-1 with TRBJ2-7; 12 nucleotides line up with TRBD2. V lost 4 bases to trimming and J lost 6 bases; unmatched junction nucleotides: 16. Germline V lookup: CDR1 MNHNS, CDR2 SASEGT. The CDR3 runs 18 residues.

In this sample, this clonotype turned up many times. This sequence joins TRBV5-1 and TRBJ2-5; no clear D. The length of the CDR3 is 13 residues. Germline V CDR1 and CDR2: SGHRS, YFSETQ. V lost 1 base and J 0 bases, leaving 4 bases between the germline ends. The CDR3 region has the DNA TGCGCCAGCAGCTTGTTCAACCAAGAGACCCAGTACTTC. Protein: CASSLFNQETQYF.

There are many counts of this clonotype. This chain links TRBV20-1 with TRBJ2-5; D is perhaps TRBD1 (6 bases). Trimming took off 2 bases at V and 3 bases at J, with 13 bases between the two ends. The CDR3 is 14 amino acids. In germline, CDR1 is DFQATT, CDR2 SNEGSKA (reference sequence). CDR3 loop: CSARRQDAEETQYF. DNA of the CDR3: TGCAGTGCTAGAAGACAGGACGCCGAAGAGACCCAGTACTTC.

The rearrangement links TRBV7-8 to TRBJ1-3, with 7 bases aligning to TRBD1. This CDR3 has 14 amino acids. The J segment lost 7 bases and the V segment lost 6 bases, leaving 9 bases of the junction unmatched. From germline, CDR1 is SGHVS and CDR2 FQNEAQ. CDR3 DNA sequence: TGTGCCAGCAGGGGACAGCGGGGGGAGAACACCATATATTTT. Translated: CASRGQRGENTIYF.

This clonotype appeared many times. The V and J genes are TRBV28 and TRBJ1-1, with 7 bases aligning to TRBD1. V gave up 5 bases and J gave up 6 bases; unmatched junction bases: 6. CDR1 is MDHEN and CDR2 is SYDVKM in the germline V gene. The CDR3 has 13 residues. The CDR3: CASSQGGAAEAFF. CDR3 nucleotides: TGTGCCAGCAGTCAAGGGGGCGCGGCTGAAGCTTTCTTT.

This clonotype was counted ten times or more. The chain carries TRBV12-3 or TRBV12-4 and TRBJ2-5, with D unresolved. CDR3 length: 13 residues. Trimming pared 8 bases from V and 1 base from J, leaving 11 bases between. The CDR3 region is CASRIRAQETQYF. The CDR3 coding sequence is TGTGCCAGCCGGATCCGGGCCCAAGAGACCCAGTACTTC.

This clonotype has a count of ten or more. The chain uses TRBV27 and TRBJ1-2, with TRBD1 matching over 7 bases. CDR3 length equals 13 residues. The germline V gene encodes CDR1 MNHEY and CDR2 SMNVEV (reference sequence). The V gene end was trimmed by 5 bases and the J gene end by 7 bases; junction bases not matched to a gene: 7. CDR3 sequence: CASSRGQEGGYTF. The CDR3, as DNA: TGTGCCAGCAGTCGTGGACAGGAGGGTGGCTACACCTTC.

This chain connects TRBV7-3 to TRBJ2-5; D is possibly TRBD2 (5 bases). The CDR3 has 14 residues. The V gene lost 0 bases and the J gene lost 5 bases, with 10 bases spanning the gap. Germline values: CDR1 SGHTA, CDR2 FQGTGA. CDR3 residues: CASSLTGVIETQYF. The CDR3 bases are TGTGCCAGCAGCTTAACGGGAGTTATTGAGACCCAGTACTTC.

This clonotype was seen many times. The rearrangement links TRBV9 to TRBJ1-5; 8 bases are shared with TRBD1. Germline CDR1 SGDLS, CDR2 YYNGEE. V lost 4 bases and J lost 2; bases outside the gene matches: 5. The CDR3 has 15 residues. This CDR3 reads CASSLTGQGNQPQHF. CDR3 nucleotides: TGTGCCAGCAGCCTTACGGGACAGGGCAATCAGCCCCAGCATTTT.

This clonotype appeared many times. The gene calls are TRBV6-1 and TRBJ2-2; TRBD2 matches 11 bases. After removal of 2 bases from V and 3 bases from J, the junction contained 8 bases not matched to a gene. The CDR3 is 18 residues long. Germline CDR1 is MNHNS and CDR2 is SASEGT. The chain's CDR3 is CASSEPGLAEGHTGELFF. In DNA form, the CDR3 reads TGTGCCAGCAGTGAACCGGGACTAGCGGAGGGACACACCGGGGAGCTGTTTTTT.

This clonotype occurred many times. The chain carries TRBV11-2 and TRBJ2-7; 8 nucleotides agree with TRBD1. The CDR3 is 18 residues long. With 2 bases clipped from V and 0 bases from J, the junction kept 12 bases outside the gene matches. Germline-derived CDR1 and CDR2 are SGHAT and FQNNGV. The CDR3 DNA reads as TGTGCCAGCAGCTTACTCCCGAGCGGACAGGGAATCTCCTACGAGCAGTACTTC. This encodes CASSLLPSGQGISYEQYF.